The clone carrying this T cell receptor (beta chain) was recorded once. This entry comes from a study of blood T cell repertoires in COVID-19. About the study: From T cells, B-cell-depleted T cells, or PBMCs came the material, which was cDNA or gDNA.

The J segment lost 4 bases and the V segment lost 6 bases, leaving 6 bases of the junction unmatched. CDR1 MNHNY and CDR2 SVGAGI come from the germline V gene (reference sequence). The CDR3 consists of 15 residues. In the authors' workflow: Amplification with reference gene primers provided the estimates of nucleated cell counts. The repertoire was sequenced with immunoSEQ multiplex PCR; TCRdb's copy has only in-frame clones and lacks some. V and J calls and clone size come straight from that table; D and trimming were deduced from the DNA. The repertoire has some 140,000 clones, more than 65% of them found once; the top ten carry around 12%.

This chain uses TRBV6-6 with TRBJ2-1, with 10 positions matching TRBD2. The receptor was derived from a man older than 75 with acute or convalescent COVID-19. Input material: peripheral blood. CDR3 DNA sequence: TGTGCCAGCAGCTCTAGCGGGGGACGATACAATGAGCAGTTCTTC. This codes for CASSSSGGRYNEQFF.